These T cell receptor beta chains were read from a single sample in a study of T cell responses to AZD1222 COVID-19 vaccine. Assay used: immunoSEQ multiplex PCR; TCRdb lists only in-frame clones, some missing. The sample has around 71,000 clones; 75% to 85% are singletons. This specimen consisted of peripheral blood, obtained 28 days after the second AZD1222 dose. Receptors were obtained from an adult who received the AZD1222 COVID-19 vaccine. The CDR3 runs from the conserved cysteine through the conserved F or W. A D gene is named only where the DNA matches it firmly. Clone sizes are given selectively: once, few, many, or a class where the clone is expanded.

NA,TRBJ1-1,TRBD1,TRBV18,CASSPTGENTEAFF,TGTGCCAGCTCACCGACAGGGGAGAACACTGAAGCTTTCTTT
NA,TRBJ1-2,NA,TRBV30,CAWSVTGGGYGYTF,TGTGCCTGGAGTGTAACTGGGGGCGGCTATGGCTACACCTTC
few,TRBJ2-7,TRBD1,TRBV30,CAWSLGQVYEQYF,TGTGCCTGGAGTCTGGGACAGGTTTACGAGCAGTACTTC
once,TRBJ1-3,NA,TRBV7-9,CASSLAVGSGNTIYF,TGTGCCAGCAGCTTAGCGGTGGGCTCGGGAAACACCATATATTTT
NA,TRBJ2-3,NA,TRBV4-3,CASSLDTADTQYF,TGCGCCAGCAGCCTTGATACCGCAGATACGCAGTATTTT
few,TRBJ1-1,NA,TRBV5-1,CASSLTLRGGTEAFF,TGCGCCAGCAGCTTAACCCTCAGGGGCGGCACTGAAGCTTTCTTT
NA,TRBJ1-5,NA,TRBV7-9,CASSPGPGGYQPQHF,TGTGCCAGCAGCCCGGGCCCAGGAGGCTATCAGCCCCAGCATTTT
NA,TRBJ1-5,TRBD1,TRBV30,CAWRIGTDGQPQHF,TGTGCCTGGAGAATTGGGACAGATGGACAGCCCCAGCATTTT
NA,TRBJ2-1,TRBD1,TRBV7-9,CASSFDRVAGGEQFF,TGTGCCAGCAGCTTTGACAGGGTAGCTGGGGGTGAGCAGTTCTTC
NA,TRBJ1-2,NA,TRBV20-1,CSARLAFGYTF,TGCAGTGCTAGGCTCGCGTTTGGCTACACCTTC
NA,TRBJ2-1,NA,TRBV11-2,CASSLYRVNEQFF,TGTGCCAGCAGCTTATATCGGGTCAATGAGCAGTTCTTC
NA,TRBJ1-4,TRBD1,TRBV5-1,CASSSKQGSTNEKLFF,TGCGCCAGCAGCTCGAAACAGGGGTCAACTAATGAAAAACTGTTTTTT
once,TRBJ2-1,NA,TRBV11-2,CASSLDNEQFF,TGTGCCAGCAGCTTAGATAATGAGCAGTTCTTC
NA,TRBJ2-5,NA,TRBV3-1/TRBV3-2,CASSQEWTQYF,TGTGCCAGCAGCCAAGAGTGGACCCAGTACTTC
few,TRBJ1-2,NA,TRBV19,CASTGKGKGYGYTF,TGTGCCAGTACCGGAAAGGGTAAAGGCTATGGCTACACCTTC
NA,TRBJ1-5,NA,TRBV4-1,CASSQDLGGANQPQHF,TGCGCCAGCAGCCAAGATCTAGGAGGAGCCAATCAGCCCCAGCATTTT
NA,TRBJ1-5,NA,TRBV10-1,CATSEGSGNQPQHF,TGCGCCACATCGGAAGGTTCGGGAAATCAGCCCCAGCATTTT
NA,TRBJ1-4,NA,TRBV9,CASSLAGVGGGKLFF,TGTGCCAGCAGCCTTGCCGGGGTAGGAGGTGGAAAACTGTTTTTT
NA,TRBJ2-7,NA,TRBV19,CASSAHSGSSYEQYF,TGTGCCAGTAGTGCCCATAGCGGATCATCCTACGAGCAGTACTTC
NA,TRBJ1-1,NA,TRBV30,CAWSARGGWSEAFF,TGTGCCTGGAGCGCACGGGGGGGGTGGAGTGAAGCTTTCTTT